Presented here are 20 T cell receptor beta chains from one specimen sequenced in a study of blood T cell repertoires in COVID-19. Libraries were prepared by immunoSEQ multiplex PCR; TCRdb keeps only in-frame clonotypes and omits some of them. Counted here are 250,000 or so clones, 82% occurring once; the ten biggest clones make up about 4.8%. The specimen was peripheral blood. These receptors were obtained from a woman aged 70-85 years with acute or convalescent COVID-19.

The chain couples TRBV5-1 to TRBJ2-4, with D perhaps TRBD2 (6 bases). Trimming stripped 0 bases from V and 8 bases from J, with 21 bases between. CDR1 SGHRS and CDR2 YFSETQ come from the germline V gene. This CDR3 is 17 amino acids long. DNA of the CDR3: TGCGCCAGCAGCTTGGATGGACGCCTCAGAACGGGAGACATTCAGTACTTC. Translating it yields CASSLDGRLRTGDIQYF.

The V and J genes are TRBV11-3 and TRBJ1-5, with no clear D. The V gene lost 4 bases and the J gene lost 3 bases, with 13 bases spanning the gap. Germline lookup yields CDR1 SGHNT and CDR2 YENEEA. CDR3 length: 15 amino acids. The CDR3 loop reads CASSSTRHFNQPQHF. The CDR3 nucleotides are TGTGCCAGCAGCTCGACCCGACATTTCAATCAGCCCCAGCATTTT.

The V gene is TRBV7-9, the J gene TRBJ1-2; D is unresolved. The CDR3 runs to 14 residues. The V and J ends lost 7 bases and 4 bases respectively, with 16 bases between them. Germline CDR1 reads SEHNR; CDR2 reads FQNEAQ (reference sequence). CDR3 protein: CASTFSGVGYGYTF. CDR3 nucleotides: TGTGCCAGCACCTTTTCCGGGGTGGGCTATGGCTACACCTTC.

The chain couples TRBV5-1 to TRBJ2-7, with TRBD1 matching over 10 bases. CDR3 size: 13 residues. Trimming removed 4 bases from V and 3 bases from J; junction bases left unmatched: 1. Germline V gives CDR1 SGHRS, CDR2 YFSETQ. DNA of the CDR3: TGCGCCAGCAGCGGGACAGGGGACTACGAGCAGTACTTC. This codes for CASSGTGDYEQYF.

The chain recombines TRBV28 with TRBJ1-5, with D perhaps TRBD1 (6 bases). The CDR3 extends over 15 amino acids. V gave up 2 bases and J gave up 3 bases, with 11 bases separating them. CDR1 MDHEN and CDR2 SYDVKM come from the germline V gene. The CDR3 loop reads CASSLGQSVNQPQHF. The CDR3 DNA reads as TGTGCCAGCAGTTTAGGACAGTCGGTCAATCAGCCCCAGCATTTT.

The chain links TRBV28 to TRBJ2-7; 8 positions agree with TRBD1. Trimming removed 4 bases from V and 2 bases from J; junction bases left unmatched: 7. The CDR3 length is 15 residues. Germline CDR1 and CDR2: MDHEN and SYDVKM. CDR3 bases: TGTGCCAGCAGTTCCCCGACAGGGGTCACCTACGAGCAGTACTTC. This sequence encodes CASSSPTGVTYEQYF.

This clone appeared a single time. The J gene is TRBJ2-2, the V gene TRBV24-1; 10 nucleotides match TRBD1. The CDR3 runs to 16 residues. V lost 2 bases and J lost 6; bases outside the gene matches: 5. The germline V gene encodes CDR1 KGHDR and CDR2 SFDVKD. In DNA, the CDR3 is TGTGCCACCAGTGATTCCGGGACAGGGGATCCCGGGGAGCTGTTTTTT. Translated, it gives CATSDSGTGDPGELFF.

CDR3 sequence reads: CASIAGNTEAFF. CDR3 nucleotides: TGTGCCAGCATTGCAGGGAACACTGAAGCTTTCTTT. This chain connects TRBV3-1 (or the pseudogene TRBV3-2) to TRBJ1-1; D unclear. This CDR3 is built from 12 residues. From germline, CDR1 is LGHDT and CDR2 YNNKEL (reference sequence). The V end lost 7 bases, the J end lost 1 base, and 7 bases lay between the germline ends.

In its sample, this clone was seen once. The rearrangement joins TRBV4-2 to TRBJ1-1; perhaps TRBD1 as D (6 bases). Trimming removed 0 bases at V and 7 bases at J, with 12 bases between. The CDR3 has 14 amino acids. Looked up from germline, CDR1 is LGHNA and CDR2 is YNFKEQ. CDR3 residues: CASSQDLGAGEAFF. The DNA for the CDR3 is TGTGCCAGCAGCCAAGATTTGGGGGCGGGTGAAGCTTTCTTT.

The chain uses TRBV12-3 or TRBV12-4 and TRBJ1-1; possible D gene TRBD1, 5 bases. This CDR3 region has 13 residues. V lost 2 bases and J lost 10, with 14 bases in between. CDR3 region: CASSLKAQGRAFF. CDR3 nucleotides: TGTGCCAGCAGTTTAAAGGCGCAGGGCAGAGCTTTCTTT.

This chain uses TRBV5-4 with TRBJ2-2, with TRBD1 as a possible D gene (5 bases). The germline V and J ends were trimmed by 6 bases and 2 bases, with 14 bases remaining between them. The CDR3 is made up of 15 amino acids. Germline V lookup: CDR1 SGHNT, CDR2 YYREEE (reference sequence). The chain's CDR3 is CASTHLQANTGELFF. The CDR3 nucleotides read TGTGCCAGCACCCACTTACAGGCCAACACCGGGGAGCTGTTTTTT. The variable domain in full, with the rest retrieved from reference TRBV5-4 and TRBJ2-2, is ETGVTQSPTHLIKTRGQQVTLRCSSQSGHNTVSWYQQALGQGPQFIFQYYREEENGRGNFPPRFSGLQFPNYSSELNVNALELDDSALYLCASTHLQANTGELFFGEGSRLTVL.

The V gene is TRBV30, the J gene TRBJ2-7, with 11 positions matching TRBD2. Germline V lookup: CDR1 GTSNPN, CDR2 SVGIG (reference sequence). After removal of 4 bases from V and 4 bases from J, the junction contained 6 bases not matched to a gene. This CDR3 is 14 amino acids long. The CDR3 reads CAWTSGGHEYEQYF. CDR3 DNA sequence: TGTGCCTGGACTAGCGGGGGGCACGAATACGAGCAGTACTTC.

The V gene is TRBV6-5, the J gene TRBJ2-7; 8 bases map to TRBD1. The CDR3 totals 14 residues. Trimming at V came to 4 bases and at J to 5 bases, leaving 7 bases not matched to a gene. From germline, CDR1 is MNHEY and CDR2 SVGAGI. The CDR3 DNA is TGTGCCAGCAGTTTGACAGGGGATCGCAACGAGCAGTACTTC. Protein product: CASSLTGDRNEQYF.

As to this clone: At one of its ends the junction is not consistent with the germline gene, which may arise from a read error. The chain couples TRBV7-7 to TRBJ2-3, with 10 bases that match TRBD2. This CDR3 has 14 residues. In germline, CDR1 is SSHAT, CDR2 FNYEAQ (reference sequence). CDR3 protein: CASSISGGTDTQYF. The CDR3 DNA sequence: TGTGCTAGCAGCATTAGCGGGGGGACAGATACGCAGTATTTT.

The chain couples TRBV12-3 or TRBV12-4 to TRBJ1-5; D is unclear. The CDR3 spans 13 residues. Trimming took off 6 bases at V and 9 bases at J, with 15 bases between the two ends. In DNA form, the CDR3 reads TGTGCCAGCAGCCGTACACGGCCGGGGCCCCAGCATTTT. Translated, it gives CASSRTRPGPQHF.

J is TRBJ2-3 and V is TRBV24-1; 14 nucleotides align to TRBD2. The CDR3 covers 18 residues. The trim removed 4 bases at V and 2 bases at J, leaving 7 bases unmatched. Germline V gene lookup returns CDR1 KGHDR and CDR2 SFDVKD. The CDR3: CATSDPGTSGGNTDTQYF. The DNA of the CDR3 is TGTGCCACCAGTGACCCCGGGACTAGCGGGGGAAACACAGATACGCAGTATTTT.

V is TRBV5-4 and J is TRBJ2-1; 7 positions agree with TRBD1. CDR1 and CDR2 from the germline V gene are SGHNT and YYREEE (reference sequence). The V and J ends lost 4 bases and 0 bases, in that order; junction bases with no gene match: 4. This CDR3 spans 15 amino acids. The CDR3 sequence: CASSHGTASYNEQFF. The DNA for the CDR3 is TGTGCCAGCAGCCACGGGACAGCCTCCTACAATGAGCAGTTCTTC.

Comments on this clone: At one of its ends the junction is not consistent with the germline gene, which may arise from a read error. The chain has TRBV11-2 and TRBJ1-2; 8 bases align to TRBD1. This CDR3 is 12 amino acids long. Germline CDR1 SGHAT, CDR2 FQNNGV. In nucleotides, the CDR3 is TGTGCCAGCAGCTTAGACTTACGGGGACAGGCCTTC. Translating it yields CASSLDLRGQAF.

The chain recombines TRBV19 with TRBJ2-7; D is undetermined. V was cut by 7 bases and J by 1 base, with 8 bases left in between. The CDR3 loop spans 12 amino acids. Germline CDR1 reads LNHDA; CDR2 reads SQIVND (reference sequence). The CDR3: CASTRRSYEQYF. The CDR3, as DNA: TGTGCCAGTACCCGCAGGTCCTACGAGCAGTACTTC. Together with reference TRBV19 and TRBJ2-7, the CDR3 gives the full variable domain: DGGITQSPKYLFRKEGQNVTLSCEQNLNHDAMYWYRQDPGQGLRLIYYSQIVNDFQKGDIAEGYSVSREKKESFPLTVTSAQKNPTAFYLCASTRRSYEQYFGPGTRLTVT.

V and J are TRBV28 and TRBJ1-2; 7 bases match TRBD1. Germline loops: CDR1 MDHEN, CDR2 SYDVKM. The CDR3 runs 16 residues. The V gene end was trimmed by 4 bases and the J gene end by 5 bases; junction bases not matched to a gene: 13. CDR3 protein: CASSSPLRGRRYGYTF. CDR3 sequence (DNA): TGTGCCAGCAGTTCCCCGTTGAGGGGGCGTCGGTATGGCTACACCTTC.